The clone carrying this T cell receptor beta chain was seen repeatedly, ten times or more. As yet, its antigen is unknown. The sample is drawn from a study of T cells in Graves' hyperthyroidism and ophthalmopathy. Regions amplified from RNA transcripts were the TCR beta CDR3 regions. First-round RT-PCR of the TCR CDR3 relied on the HTBI primer set. Via MiXCR, TCRdb re-called the multiplex PCR reads, giving one row per CDR3 protein. This repertoire shows under 350,000 distinct CDR3 sequences, 20% to 25% found once; its top ten account for about 50%. Trimming cost V 3 bases and J 2 bases, with 4 bases left between them. The length of the CDR3 is 12 residues. Study results and limitations: It was a median around seven months before onset that the model predicted ophthalmopathy.

This clonotype was sampled from a woman in her forties or fifties with Graves' hyperthyroidism. V and J are TRBV12-3 or TRBV12-4 and TRBJ1-1; D unresolved. Source material: blood. CDR3 sequence reads: CASSFGNTEAFF. The CDR3 nucleotides are TGTGCCAGCAGTTTCGGAAACACTGAAGCTTTCTTT.